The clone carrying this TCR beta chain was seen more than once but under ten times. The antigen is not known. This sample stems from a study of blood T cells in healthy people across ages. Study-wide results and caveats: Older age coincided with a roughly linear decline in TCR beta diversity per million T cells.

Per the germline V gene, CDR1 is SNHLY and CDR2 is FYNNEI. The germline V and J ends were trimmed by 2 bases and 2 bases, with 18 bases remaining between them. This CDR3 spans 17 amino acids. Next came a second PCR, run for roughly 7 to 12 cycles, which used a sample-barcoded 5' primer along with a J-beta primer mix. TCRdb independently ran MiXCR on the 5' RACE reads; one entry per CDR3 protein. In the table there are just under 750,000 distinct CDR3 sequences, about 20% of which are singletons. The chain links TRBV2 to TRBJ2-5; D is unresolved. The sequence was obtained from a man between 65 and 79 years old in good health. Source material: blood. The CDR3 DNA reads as TGTGCCAGCAGTGAACCAGCCCTTTCCAGGCTACAAGAGACCCAGTACTTC. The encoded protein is CASSEPALSRLQETQYF.